This TCR beta chain originates from a study of cytomegalovirus exposure and HLA in healthy donors. Broader study findings: Later, an analysis found that common viral pathogens appeared to be linked with several of the most significant clusters. Most TCR sequences were uncommon, yet certain public TCRs appeared in many donors.

Amplification used 60 Vbeta primers and 13 Jbeta primers. Generated by immunoSEQ multiplex PCR, the TCRdb table keeps only in-frame clones and is missing some. This sample has approximately 110,000 clones, with 79% found just once. With respect to this clone: Its antigen is not known.

V dropped 4 bases and J dropped 1; count of bases not matched to a gene: 3. Germline CDR1 is SGHRS and CDR2 is YFSETQ. The CDR3 length is 15 residues. The clonotype was recovered from a woman aged 40 to 55 in good health and CMV-seronegative. The sample comprised PBMCs. The chain recombines TRBV5-1 with TRBJ1-3; TRBD1 matches at 9 bases. CDR3 in amino acids: CASSPGTGSGNTIYF. The CDR3 coding sequence is TGCGCCAGCAGCCCCGGGACAGGGTCTGGAAACACCATATATTTT.